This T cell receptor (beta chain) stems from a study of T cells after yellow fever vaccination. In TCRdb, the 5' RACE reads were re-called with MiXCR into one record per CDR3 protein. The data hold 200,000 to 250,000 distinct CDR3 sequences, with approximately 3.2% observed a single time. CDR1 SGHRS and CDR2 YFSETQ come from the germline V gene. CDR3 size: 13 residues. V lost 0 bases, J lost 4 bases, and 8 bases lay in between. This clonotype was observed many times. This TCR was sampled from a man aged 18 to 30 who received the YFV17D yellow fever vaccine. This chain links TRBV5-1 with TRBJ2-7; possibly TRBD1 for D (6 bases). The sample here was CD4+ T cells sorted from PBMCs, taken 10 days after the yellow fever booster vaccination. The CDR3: CASSLAGQYEQYF. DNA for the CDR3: TGCGCCAGCAGCTTGGCCGGACAGTACGAGCAGTACTTC. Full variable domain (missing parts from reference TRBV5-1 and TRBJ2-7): KAGVTQTPRYLIKTRGQQVTLSCSPISGHRSVSWYQQTPGQGLQFLFEYFSETQRNKGNFPGRFSGRQFSNSRSEMNVSTLELGDSALYLCASSLAGQYEQYFGPGTRLTVT.